This passage covers 9 T cell receptor beta chains from one sample sequenced in a study of early T cells in non-severe SARS-CoV-2 infection. MiXCR was run by TCRdb on the 5' RACE reads, yielding one entry per CDR3 protein. The table has 30,000 to 40,000 distinct CDR3 sequences, approximately 5.9% seen once; the top ten hold around 5.8%. Sequenced material: whole blood, taken at baseline. The receptors were sampled from an adult who was a healthcare worker with PCR-confirmed SARS-CoV-2 infection or an uninfected control (not recorded which).

In its sample, this clonotype was seen many times. This chain joins TRBV6-5 and TRBJ1-1; the D gene is possibly TRBD1 (6 bases). Per germline, CDR1 MNHEY and CDR2 SVGAGI. CDR3 length equals 12 residues. The V end was cut by 1 base, the J end by 8 bases, with 8 bases between. CDR3 nucleotide sequence: TGTGCCAGCAGTTACTTGGGGACAGAAGCTTTCTTT. It is translated as CASSYLGTEAFF.

In this sample, this clonotype turned up many times. V is TRBV20-1 and J is TRBJ2-3, with D maybe TRBD1 (5 bases). The CDR3 contains 17 residues. Trimming stripped 0 bases from V and 3 bases from J, with 19 bases between. CDR1 and CDR2 (germline): DFQATT, SNEGSKA (reference sequence). CDR3 sequence (DNA): TGCAGTGCTAGAGATAGGTACGCCAGACAGTTTACAGATACGCAGTATTTT. Residues: CSARDRYARQFTDTQYF.

This clonotype has at least ten counts. The genes are TRBV11-3 and TRBJ2-2; 7 bases map to TRBD2. V was pared by 5 bases and J by 1 base, with 4 bases of the junction left unmatched. The CDR3 loop spans 15 amino acids. In germline, CDR1 is SGHNT, CDR2 YENEEA. Here the CDR3 DNA reads TGTGCCAGCAGCCCCAGCGGGAAGAACACCGGGGAGCTGTTTTTT. Protein sequence: CASSPSGKNTGELFF.

This clonotype was observed at least ten times. This sequence joins TRBV30 and TRBJ2-2; D is ambiguous. Germline values: CDR1 GTSNPN, CDR2 SVGIG (reference sequence). The V and J ends lost 3 bases and 8 bases respectively, with 13 bases between them. This CDR3 comprises 13 residues. CDR3 protein: CAWSQLGRGELFF. For the CDR3, the DNA is TGTGCCTGGAGCCAGCTGGGTCGGGGGGAGCTGTTTTTT.

There are many counts of this clonotype. The gene calls are TRBV2 and TRBJ2-1, with D possibly called TRBD1 or TRBD2 (6 bases each). CDR3 size: 15 residues. Germline CDR1 is SNHLY and CDR2 is FYNNEI. The V end lost 2 bases, the J end lost 6 bases, and 14 bases lay between the germline ends. Here the CDR3 reads CASSESGQGPNEQFF. The CDR3 DNA sequence: TGTGCCAGCAGTGAAAGCGGGCAGGGGCCCAATGAGCAGTTCTTC.

This clonotype was observed a few times. The CDR3 bases are TGTGCCAGCAGGCCGACAGGTGACTACACTGAAGCTTTCTTT. It specifies CASRPTGDYTEAFF. The chain uses TRBV6-4 and TRBJ1-1; tentative D call: TRBD1 (6 bases). The CDR3 runs to 14 residues. V lost 6 bases and J lost 3, with 14 bases in between. CDR1 is MRHNA, CDR2 SNTAGT, per germline.

This clonotype showed up many times. The chain links TRBV9 to TRBJ2-5; D gene unclear. The CDR3 has 14 amino acids. Germline V lookup: CDR1 SGDLS, CDR2 YYNGEE. V lost 0 bases to trimming and J lost 2 bases, with 8 bases between them. The CDR3 protein is CASSVAIGQETQYF. CDR3 DNA sequence: TGTGCCAGCAGCGTAGCAATCGGACAAGAGACCCAGTACTTC.

This clonotype was counted ten times or more. This chain connects TRBV20-1 to TRBJ2-3; TRBD1 agrees at 7 bases. This CDR3 region has 13 residues. Germline V gene sequence: CDR1 DFQATT, CDR2 SNEGSKA (reference sequence). V lost 7 bases, J lost 3 bases, and 7 bases stayed unmatched. CDR3 coding DNA: TGCAGTGGGGCAGGGGGAAGAACAGATACGCAGTATTTT. It translates to CSGAGGRTDTQYF.

This clonotype was seen at least ten times. The chain is built from TRBV11-3 and TRBJ2-5; 7 bases line up with TRBD2. The CDR3 is 13 amino acids. V gave up 5 bases and J gave up 3 bases; unmatched junction bases: 3. Germline V CDR1 and CDR2: SGHNT, YENEEA. CDR3 residues: CASSPREEETQYF. DNA for the CDR3: TGTGCCAGCAGCCCCCGGGAGGAAGAGACCCAGTACTTC.